This record covers a single T cell receptor beta chain. Stated time point: after trial treatment. Treatment described: LDRT plus nivolumab, ipilimumab, low-dose cyclophosphamide and aspirin (RACIN trial). Eligibility required advanced solid tumors lacking tumor-infiltrating lymphocytes. The entry originates in a study of low-dose radiotherapy and immunotherapy resistance in tumors. Turning to the study itself: Per fraction, Cohort 1 was given 0.5 Gy every 2 weeks, for a total of 6.5 Gy. Both drugs were delivered intravenously to patients (nivolumab 240 mg every two weeks and ipilimumab 1 mg/kg every six weeks).

First-strand cDNA relied on TRAV- and TRBV-specific primers spanning alpha and beta chains. TCRs were put through around 20 PCR cycles of amplification with Phusion. A constant-region primer and the V-primer adapter served as the primer pair. TCRdb ran MiXCR on the reads and lists one entry per CDR3 protein. The sample has under 90,000 distinct CDR3 sequences, under 20% seen once. The source was PBMCs, collected after low-dose radiotherapy plus immunotherapy. This receptor was obtained from a male donor with prostate cancer.

This chain's CDR3 is CASSYLPRSYNSPLHF. The CDR3 DNA is TGTGCCAGCAGTTACTTGCCCCGCTCCTATAATTCACCCCTCCACTTT. The chain is built from TRBV6-4 and TRBJ1-6; D is uncertain. The ends were cut back, 5 bases at V and 0 bases at J, with 11 bases in the middle. Looked up from germline, CDR1 is MRHNA and CDR2 is SNTAGT. CDR3 length: 16 residues.